These 31 T cell receptor beta chains were sequenced from one sample in a study of blood T cell repertoires in COVID-19 (TCRdb year 2020). Library method: the immunoSEQ multiplex PCR assay. TCRdb took this table from immuneACCESS and kept in-frame rearrangements with V and J called. Such tables lack part of the clones; where checked against another copy, unresolved V genes explain under half of the gap, and the rest is unexplained. This sample holds approximately 220,000 clones; about 84% were observed only once. The ten largest clones add up to about 7% of the sample. The specimen was PBMCs or T cells enriched from blood (not recorded which). These receptors were collected from a woman in her forties with acute COVID-19.

This clone appeared a few times. J is TRBJ1-3 and V is TRBV5-4, with a tentative D call TRBD1 (5 bases). The germline gives CDR1 SGHNT, CDR2 YYREEE (reference sequence). The CDR3 consists of 16 residues. The V and J ends lost 0 bases and 0 bases respectively, with 10 bases between them. The CDR3 loop is CASSLAGLNSGNTIYF. The CDR3 DNA reads as TGTGCCAGCAGCTTGGCGGGACTCAACTCTGGAAACACCATATATTTT. The variable domain in full, with the rest retrieved from reference TRBV5-4 and TRBJ1-3, is ETGVTQSPTHLIKTRGQQVTLRCSSQSGHNTVSWYQQALGQGPQFIFQYYREEENGRGNFPPRFSGLQFPNYSSELNVNALELDDSALYLCASSLAGLNSGNTIYFGEGSWLTVV.

The sample holds a few counts of this clone. The chain employs TRBV5-1 and TRBJ1-4; tentatively, D is TRBD1 (6 bases). In germline, CDR1 is SGHRS, CDR2 YFSETQ. V shed 4 bases and J shed 1 base, with 14 bases lying between them. This CDR3 is 16 amino acids long. Here the CDR3 reads CASSQQGLLTNEKLFF. The DNA for the CDR3 is TGCGCCAGCAGCCAACAGGGATTATTAACTAATGAAAAACTGTTTTTT. The whole variable domain, filled in from reference TRBV5-1 and TRBJ1-4, reads KAGVTQTPRYLIKTRGQQVTLSCSPISGHRSVSWYQQTPGQGLQFLFEYFSETQRNKGNFPGRFSGRQFSNSRSEMNVSTLELGDSALYLCASSQQGLLTNEKLFFGSGTQLSVL.

V is TRBV28 and J is TRBJ1-1; weak D call: TRBD1 (5 bases). With 7 bases removed from V and 5 bases from J, the gap between germline ends came to 23 bases. Germline lookup yields CDR1 MDHEN and CDR2 SYDVKM. CDR3 length: 16 residues. CDR3 DNA: TGTGCCAGCACCCAGCAGGTCGGAGGGGCCCGGACTGAAGCTTTCTTT. Translation: CASTQQVGGARTEAFF.

The chain couples TRBV7-2 to TRBJ2-5, with 9 bases matching TRBD2. There are 14 residues in the CDR3. V lost 1 base to trimming and J lost 3 bases; unmatched junction nucleotides: 0. Looked up from germline, CDR1 is SGHTA and CDR2 is FQGNSA. The CDR3 nucleotides are TGTGCCAGCAGCTTAGTAGCGGGAGAAGAGACCCAGTACTTC. This translates into CASSLVAGEETQYF.

Many counts were recorded for this clone. The chain has TRBV11-1 and TRBJ2-2; 7 nucleotides agree with TRBD2. Germline CDR1 and CDR2: SGHAT and FQDESV (reference sequence). The CDR3 is 16 amino acids. Trimming at V came to 2 bases and at J to 1 base, leaving 4 bases not matched to a gene. CDR3 sequence reads: CASSLIPGGNTGELFF. In nucleotides, the CDR3 is TGTGCCAGCAGCTTAATACCGGGGGGGAACACCGGGGAGCTGTTTTTT. The full variable domain, its missing parts supplied by reference TRBV11-1 and TRBJ2-2, is EAEVAQSPRYKITEKSQAVAFWCDPISGHATLYWYRQILGQGPELLVQFQDESVVDDSQLPKDRFSAERLKGVDSTLKIQPAELGDSAMYLCASSLIPGGNTGELFFGEGSRLTVL.

The chain is built from TRBV3-1 (or the pseudogene TRBV3-2) and TRBJ1-5; no clear D gene. Trimming removed 6 bases at V and 1 base at J, with 13 bases between. Germline CDR1 is LGHDT and CDR2 is YNNKEL (reference sequence). The CDR3 loop spans 15 amino acids. The CDR3 DNA is TGTGCCAGCAGTCGGGGAGGGTTGAGCAATCAGCCCCAGCATTTT. Translating it yields CASSRGGLSNQPQHF.

The DNA of the CDR3 is TGTGCCAGCTCACTGGACAGGACGAACACTGAAGCTTTCTTT. This encodes CASSLDRTNTEAFF. The chain has TRBV18 and TRBJ1-1; 7 positions agree with TRBD1. Germline CDR1 and CDR2: KGHSH and LQKENI. CDR3 length: 14 amino acids. V lost 4 bases to trimming and J lost 1 base; unmatched junction nucleotides: 3.

This chain joins TRBV7-3 and TRBJ2-1; the D is unclear. This CDR3 has 12 amino acids. The V gene lost 3 bases and the J gene lost 10 bases, with 10 bases spanning the gap. The germline CDR1 and CDR2 sequences are SGHTA and FQGTGA. CDR3 loop: CASSFSGQEQFF. CDR3 coding DNA: TGTGCCAGCAGCTTTTCGGGTCAAGAGCAGTTCTTC.

The gene calls are TRBV10-3 and TRBJ2-7; tentative D call: TRBD2 (5 bases). The germline V and J ends were trimmed by 5 bases and 3 bases, with 26 bases remaining between them. This CDR3 is 18 amino acids long. Germline CDR1 reads ENHRY; CDR2 reads SYGVKD. The CDR3 DNA is TGTGCCATCAGTCCTTGGTCGTCGGAGGCAGGCGATAACTACGAGCAGTACTTC. Protein sequence: CAISPWSSEAGDNYEQYF.

This clone has just a few counts. J is TRBJ2-2 and V is TRBV30, with D perhaps matching TRBD1 (6 bases). Germline V gives CDR1 GTSNPN, CDR2 SVGIG (reference sequence). This CDR3 spans 14 amino acids. V was trimmed by 4 bases and J by 5 bases, leaving 14 bases between them. CDR3 residues: CAWNQDRVTGELFF. The CDR3 coding sequence is TGTGCCTGGAATCAGGACAGAGTTACCGGGGAGCTGTTTTTT.

CDR3: CASSPLSGTQVTQYF. Written as DNA, the CDR3 is TGTGCCAGCAGTCCCCTATCCGGGACACAGGTTACGCAGTATTTT. The chain joins TRBV27 to TRBJ2-3; possibly TRBD1 for D (6 bases). CDR3 size: 15 residues. V lost 5 bases and J lost 8, with 20 bases in between. Germline V gives CDR1 MNHEY, CDR2 SMNVEV (reference sequence).

This clone appeared a few times. The chain recombines TRBV2 with TRBJ1-2; D perhaps matches TRBD1 (5 bases). The CDR3 length is 15 residues. CDR1 and CDR2 (germline): SNHLY, FYNNEI. The V end was cut by 2 bases, the J end by 3 bases, with 13 bases between. CDR3 sequence (DNA): TGTGCCAGCAGTGAAAAGGCAGGGTCATACTATGGCTACACCTTC. It yields the protein CASSEKAGSYYGYTF.

The chain links TRBV27 to TRBJ1-5, with 7 bases matching TRBD1. Germline V lookup: CDR1 MNHEY, CDR2 SMNVEV (reference sequence). The CDR3 has 13 amino acids. V lost 2 bases and J lost 8; bases outside the gene matches: 3. CDR3 in amino acids: CASSLDRVKPQHF. The CDR3, as DNA: TGTGCCAGCAGTTTAGACAGGGTAAAGCCCCAGCATTTT.

Regarding this clone: Its ends do not fully match the called genes, so a read error is possible. The V and J genes are TRBV7-7 and TRBJ2-5, with 10 bases lining up with TRBD2. Germline loops: CDR1 SSHAT, CDR2 FNYEAQ (reference sequence). This CDR3 is 14 amino acids long. The CDR3 reads CASSRSGGAETQYF. DNA of the CDR3: TGTGCTAGCAGCCGGAGCGGGGGGGCAGAGACCCAGTACTTC.

V is TRBV19 and J is TRBJ2-3, with 7 nucleotides matching TRBD1. The CDR3 extends over 13 amino acids. V shed 5 bases, J shed 9 bases, and the junction held 8 bases outside the gene matches. Germline loops: CDR1 LNHDA, CDR2 SQIVND (reference sequence). For the CDR3, the DNA is TGTGCCAGTAGTCAATCGGGACAGCAAACGCAGTATTTT. Encoded protein: CASSQSGQQTQYF.

This clone appeared a single time. The rearrangement joins TRBV2 to TRBJ1-2, with 7 bases matching TRBD1. V dropped 5 bases and J dropped 7; count of bases not matched to a gene: 16. The CDR3 contains 16 residues. Per the germline V gene, CDR1 is SNHLY and CDR2 is FYNNEI. In DNA, the CDR3 is TGTGCCAGCAGTCTACTAACGGCCACGCAGGGGGGTGGCTACACCTTC. Its translation is CASSLLTATQGGGYTF.

The chain joins TRBV15 to TRBJ2-1; D gene ambiguous. V was cut by 4 bases and J by 6 bases, with 19 bases left in between. Germline loops: CDR1 LNHNV, CDR2 YYDKDF (reference sequence). The CDR3 has 16 amino acids. The CDR3 DNA reads as TGTGCCACCAGCACGTATGACCCACTGCGAGGCAATGAGCAGTTCTTC. This sequence encodes CATSTYDPLRGNEQFF. The variable domain in full, with the rest retrieved from reference TRBV15 and TRBJ2-1, is DAMVIQNPRYQVTQFGKPVTLSCSQTLNHNVMYWYQQKSSQAPKLLFHYYDKDFNNEADTPDNFQSRRPNTSFCFLDIRSPGLGDTAMYLCATSTYDPLRGNEQFFGPGTRLTVL.

This rearrangement joins TRBV6-5 to TRBJ1-1; D gene unclear. Between the trimmed V and J ends, which lost 7 bases and 1 base, there was a span of 10 bases. Per the germline V gene, CDR1 is MNHEY and CDR2 is SVGAGI. This CDR3 contains 13 residues. DNA of the CDR3: TGTGCCAGCACCCGTACAGAGAACACTGAAGCTTTCTTT. It encodes CASTRTENTEAFF.

This chain joins TRBV7-6 and TRBJ1-2; 7 bases agree with TRBD1. CDR3 length equals 13 residues. Trimming took 3 bases from V and 8 from J; bases not matched to a gene: 6. CDR1 is SGHVS and CDR2 is FNYEAQ in the germline V gene. The CDR3 nucleotides are TGTGCCAGCAGCTTCGAGGGGGCCGAGGGCTACACCTTC. Its translation is CASSFEGAEGYTF.

This clone showed up just once. The V call is TRBV23-1, the J call TRBJ2-7, with D perhaps TRBD1 (6 bases). TRBV23-1 is sorted into the ORF group, with uncertain function. The ends were cut back, 5 bases at V and 4 bases at J, with 18 bases in the middle. This CDR3 region has 15 residues. The CDR3, as DNA: TGCGCCAGCAGTGACAAAGAACAGGGAAGGTACGAGCAGTACTTC. Translating it yields CASSDKEQGRYEQYF.

This chain links TRBV7-2 with TRBJ1-1; no reliable D call. V was pared by 6 bases and J by 4 bases, with 15 bases between. Germline CDR1 reads SGHTA; CDR2 reads FQGNSA. The CDR3 has 14 amino acids. This CDR3 reads CASRPFMETTEAFF. Written as DNA, the CDR3 is TGTGCCAGCAGACCCTTCATGGAGACCACTGAAGCTTTCTTT.

This clone was seen a single time. This chain connects TRBV10-1 to TRBJ1-1; tentative D call: TRBD1 (5 bases). Per germline, CDR1 WNHNN and CDR2 SYGVQD (reference sequence). This CDR3 spans 13 amino acids. Trimming removed 5 bases at V and 3 bases at J, with 10 bases between. The CDR3 DNA reads as TGCGCCAGCAGTTACGGGGGGTACACTGAAGCTTTCTTT. Protein product: CASSYGGYTEAFF.

The chain is built from TRBV6-2 or TRBV6-3 and TRBJ1-2, with D unclear. The germline V gene encodes CDR1 MNHEY and CDR2 SVGEGT. The length of the CDR3 is 14 residues. V lost 5 bases and J lost 2, with 12 bases in between. CDR3 residues: CASSPDWENYGYTF. CDR3 DNA sequence: TGTGCCAGCAGTCCCGATTGGGAGAACTATGGCTACACCTTC.

This chain uses TRBV7-3 with TRBJ1-1; D remains unclear. V lost 5 bases to trimming and J lost 1 base, with 8 bases between them. The CDR3 covers 13 residues. CDR1 and CDR2 (germline): SGHTA, FQGTGA. The CDR3 DNA reads as TGTGCCAGCAGCCCGGGTAGGAACACTGAAGCTTTCTTT. Amino acids: CASSPGRNTEAFF. Using reference TRBV7-3 and TRBJ1-1 for the parts outside the CDR3, the full variable domain is GAGVSQTPSNKVTEKGKYVELRCDPISGHTALYWYRQSLGQGPEFLIYFQGTGAADDSGLPNDRFFAVRPEGSVSTLKIQRTERGDSAVYLCASSPGRNTEAFFGQGTRLTVV.

The chain uses TRBV28 and TRBJ1-5; possible D gene TRBD1, 5 bases. The CDR3 loop spans 18 amino acids. Deletions cut 0 bases from V and 2 bases from J, with 17 bases between. Germline loops: CDR1 MDHEN, CDR2 SYDVKM. The CDR3 sequence: CASSLWGQGGSGNQPQHF. In DNA form, the CDR3 reads TGTGCCAGCAGTTTATGGGGTCAGGGAGGGTCGGGCAATCAGCCCCAGCATTTT. The full variable domain, completed using reference TRBV28 and TRBJ1-5, is DVKVTQSSRYLVKRTGEKVFLECVQDMDHENMFWYRQDPGLGLRLIYFSYDVKMKEKGDIPEGYSVSREKKERFSLILESASTNQTSMYLCASSLWGQGGSGNQPQHFGDGTRLSIL.

This rearrangement joins TRBV27 to TRBJ2-7; 13 positions match TRBD2. The CDR3 loop spans 15 amino acids. Losses at the gene ends were 6 bases for V and 2 bases for J; bases not matched to a gene: 4. Per the germline V gene, CDR1 is MNHEY and CDR2 is SMNVEV (reference sequence). The CDR3 region is CASSRGTSGTYEQYF. Written as DNA, the CDR3 is TGTGCCAGCAGCCGGGGGACTAGCGGGACCTACGAGCAGTACTTC.

The chain links TRBV6-5 to TRBJ2-3; 9 nucleotides match TRBD1. Trimming removed 6 bases from V and 4 bases from J; junction bases left unmatched: 8. In germline, CDR1 is MNHEY, CDR2 SVGAGI. The CDR3 is 15 residues long. CDR3 nucleotide sequence: TGTGCCAGCAGATTACAGGGGGCCGTCCCAGATACGCAGTATTTT. Residues: CASRLQGAVPDTQYF.

The rearrangement uses TRBV6-5 and TRBJ2-1, with 9 bases aligning to TRBD2. This CDR3 spans 13 amino acids. CDR1 and CDR2 (germline): MNHEY, SVGAGI. V lost 6 bases and J lost 4; bases outside the gene matches: 1. Here the CDR3 reads CASRTSGYNEQFF. DNA for the CDR3: TGTGCCAGCAGGACTAGCGGATACAATGAGCAGTTCTTC.

This clone was seen a handful of times. The chain employs TRBV11-2 and TRBJ2-3; 8 nucleotides match TRBD1. The CDR3 runs to 16 residues. CDR1 SGHAT and CDR2 FQNNGV come from the germline V gene. Trimming at V came to 1 base and at J to 0 bases, leaving 3 bases not matched to a gene. The DNA for the CDR3 is TGTGCCAGCAGCTTAGGGACAGGGTCGAGCACAGATACGCAGTATTTT. Its protein product is CASSLGTGSSTDTQYF.

CDR3 protein: CASRGGGLAGIQETQYF. In DNA, the CDR3 is TGTGCCAGCAGGGGGGGAGGACTAGCGGGGATTCAAGAGACCCAGTACTTC. The chain carries TRBV2 and TRBJ2-5; 12 bases match TRBD2. V was pared by 6 bases and J by 2 bases, with 10 bases of the junction left unmatched. Germline CDR1 is SNHLY and CDR2 is FYNNEI. CDR3 length equals 17 residues.

V gene TRBV5-4 combines with J gene TRBJ1-3; 12 nucleotides match TRBD1. The CDR3 spans 14 residues. Germline-derived CDR1 and CDR2 are SGHNT and YYREEE (reference sequence). V was clipped by 7 bases and J by 3 bases; unmatched bases: 2. The CDR3 DNA is TGTGCCAGCGGGACAGGGGGCTTTGGAAACACCATATATTTT. Translating it yields CASGTGGFGNTIYF. The whole variable domain, filled in from reference TRBV5-4 and TRBJ1-3, reads ETGVTQSPTHLIKTRGQQVTLRCSSQSGHNTVSWYQQALGQGPQFIFQYYREEENGRGNFPPRFSGLQFPNYSSELNVNALELDDSALYLCASGTGGFGNTIYFGEGSWLTVV.